The rows below give T cell receptor beta chains drawn from one sample of a study of shared T cell receptors in the human thymus. This table comes from immunoSEQ multiplex PCR, and its TCRdb copy is limited to in-frame clones, with some not included. Counted here are hundreds of thousands of clones, approximately 80% occurring once; the ten biggest clones make up 0.013%. The same specimen was also included in a second study, on human thymus T cells.

The sequencing sample was made of thymocytes. Every receptor here comes from a boy less than two years old with a congenital heart defect. Each CDR3 is given with its conserved first and last residue. The order of the fields is D gene, J gene, V gene, clone size, CDR3 DNA, CDR3 protein. A D gene is named only where the DNA matches it firmly. The size field is filled for only some rows; it gives once, few, many or a size class.

D: .
J: TRBJ2-3
V: TRBV15
size: .
DNA: TGTGCCACCAGCAGAGTAGAGGCTTATGGCACAGATACGCAGTATTTT
CDR3: CATSRVEAYGTDTQYF

D: TRBD1
J: TRBJ1-1
V: TRBV27
size: .
DNA: TGTGCCAGCAGTTTAACAGGGGGGGTGGAAGACACTGAAGCTTTCTTT
CDR3: CASSLTGGVEDTEAFF

D: TRBD2
J: TRBJ2-3
V: TRBV9
size: .
DNA: TGTGCCAGCAGCGAGAGTCCTTGGCGGGAGGGCCACACAGATACGCAGTATTTT
CDR3: CASSESPWREGHTDTQYF

D: .
J: TRBJ1-2
V: TRBV9
size: .
DNA: TGTGCCAGCAGCGTGGAGCCGGGTCCCTCTATGCGCTACACCTTC
CDR3: CASSVEPGPSMRYTF

D: TRBD1
J: TRBJ1-2
V: TRBV4-3
size: .
DNA: TGCGCCAGCAGCCAACCCGGGACAGGGGGTAAGGATGGCTACACCTTC
CDR3: CASSQPGTGGKDGYTF

D: TRBD2
J: TRBJ2-1
V: TRBV18
size: once
DNA: TGTGCCAGCTCACCACCTAGCGGGGGGTCGGGCAATGAGCAGTTCTTC
CDR3: CASSPPSGGSGNEQFF

D: TRBD2
J: TRBJ2-5
V: TRBV6-5
size: .
DNA: TGTGCCAGCAAGGCGGGAGGACAAGAGACCCAGTACTTC
CDR3: CASKAGGQETQYF

D: TRBD2
J: TRBJ2-2
V: TRBV4-3
size: once
DNA: TGCGCCAGCAGCGCTCCGGGACTAGCGGAACCGAACACCGGGGAGCTGTTTTTT
CDR3: CASSAPGLAEPNTGELFF

D: .
J: TRBJ2-3
V: TRBV18
size: .
DNA: TGTGCCAGCTCACCTGAGAGGGCGGATACGCAGTATTTT
CDR3: CASSPERADTQYF

D: .
J: TRBJ2-6
V: TRBV19
size: .
DNA: TGTGCCAGTAGTATCGGTCATCACTCTGGGGCCAACGTCCTGACTTTC
CDR3: CASSIGHHSGANVLTF

D: TRBD2
J: TRBJ2-2
V: TRBV12-5
size: .
DNA: TGTGCTAGTGGTTTGTCGACTAGCGGGTCCGGGGAGCTGTTTTTT
CDR3: CASGLSTSGSGELFF

D: TRBD1
J: TRBJ2-7
V: TRBV11-1
size: .
DNA: TGTGCCAGCAGCCTCCCGGACAGGGTAGGGGACGAGCAGTACTTC
CDR3: CASSLPDRVGDEQYF

D: .
J: TRBJ1-1
V: TRBV29-1
size: .
DNA: TGCAGCGTTGAAAAGGGGGTGGCAACTGAAGCTTTCTTT
CDR3: CSVEKGVATEAFF

D: TRBD2
J: TRBJ2-7
V: TRBV5-1
size: .
DNA: TGCGCCAGCACTCGAGACCTTGGGACTAACTACGAGCAGTACTTC
CDR3: CASTRDLGTNYEQYF

D: .
J: TRBJ1-1
V: TRBV10-3
size: .
DNA: TGTGCCATCAGGTGGGACACGAACACTGAAGCTTTCTTT
CDR3: CAIRWDTNTEAFF

D: .
J: TRBJ1-2
V: TRBV27
size: .
DNA: TGTGCCAGCAGTTTTCTGTCAGGGGAAGGCTACACCTTC
CDR3: CASSFLSGEGYTF

D: .
J: TRBJ1-4
V: TRBV10-1
size: .
DNA: TGCGCCAGCAGTGAGGTTCGGACAGCTCCGGGGGAAAAACTGTTTTTT
CDR3: CASSEVRTAPGEKLFF

D: .
J: TRBJ1-2
V: TRBV4-1
size: .
DNA: TGCGCCAGCAGCCAAGATGACAGAAACTATGGCTACACCTTC
CDR3: CASSQDDRNYGYTF

D: .
J: TRBJ1-4
V: TRBV15
size: few
DNA: TGTGCCACCAGCAGAGCCACAGCAACTAATGAAAAACTGTTTTTT
CDR3: CATSRATATNEKLFF

D: .
J: TRBJ1-5
V: TRBV7-9
size: .
DNA: TGTGCCAGCAGCACCGGCTTGGGAGGGGGTCGTCAGCCCCAGCATTTT
CDR3: CASSTGLGGGRQPQHF

D: TRBD2
J: TRBJ2-4
V: TRBV25-1
size: few
DNA: TGTGCCAGCAGCCAACTTCGGGGGGGCAAAAACATTCAGTACTTC
CDR3: CASSQLRGGKNIQYF

D: .
J: TRBJ2-3
V: TRBV30
size: .
DNA: TGTGCCTGGATTCCCCTTCTCGGGAGTGATACAGATACGCAGTATTTT
CDR3: CAWIPLLGSDTDTQYF

D: .
J: TRBJ2-5
V: TRBV5-4
size: .
DNA: TGTGCCAGCAGCTTGGGGTCGGAGGCCCAGTACTTC
CDR3: CASSLGSEAQYF

D: TRBD1
J: TRBJ1-5
V: TRBV7-2
size: .
DNA: TGTGCCAGCAGCCACAGGGGTGGCAATCAGCCCCAGCATTTT
CDR3: CASSHRGGNQPQHF

D: .
J: TRBJ2-1
V: TRBV7-7
size: .
DNA: TGTGCCAGCAGCCGCGGTGAGTCGACGCAGTACAATGAGCAGTTCTTC
CDR3: CASSRGESTQYNEQFF

D: .
J: TRBJ2-3
V: TRBV5-1
size: .
DNA: TGCGCCAGCAGCTTGGAAGGGGCGAGCACAGATACGCAGTATTTT
CDR3: CASSLEGASTDTQYF

D: TRBD2
J: TRBJ2-1
V: TRBV4-2
size: .
DNA: TGTGCCAGCAGCCCCTACGGCGGGACTAGCGGGAGTCTCGCCTACAATGAGCAGTTCTTC
CDR3: CASSPYGGTSGSLAYNEQFF

D: .
J: TRBJ2-2
V: TRBV15
size: .
DNA: TGTGCCACCAGCAGGCCGGACAGCGAGAAGGTGGACGGGGAGCTGTTTTTT
CDR3: CATSRPDSEKVDGELFF

D: .
J: TRBJ2-3
V: TRBV5-5
size: few
DNA: TGTGCCAGCAGCGAACAGTCTCGCACAGATACGCAGTATTTT
CDR3: CASSEQSRTDTQYF